The sequence of this T cell receptor (beta chain) was determined in a study of blood T cell repertoires in COVID-19. Sequencing used immunoSEQ multiplex PCR; TCRdb keeps in-frame clones, though not all of them. Here the sample spans roughly 270,000 clones, 65% to 90% being singletons. Germline values: CDR1 SGHDT, CDR2 YYEEEE. The CDR3 totals 14 residues. With V trimmed by 4 bases and J by 4 bases, 4 bases remained unmatched. The receptor comes from a man aged 50 or older with active or convalescent COVID-19. This sequence joins TRBV5-6 and TRBJ2-3, with 9 bases aligning to TRBD1. The source material was peripheral blood. CDR3: CASSTTGGADTQYF. The CDR3 DNA follows: TGTGCCAGCAGCACCACAGGGGGCGCAGATACGCAGTATTTT.